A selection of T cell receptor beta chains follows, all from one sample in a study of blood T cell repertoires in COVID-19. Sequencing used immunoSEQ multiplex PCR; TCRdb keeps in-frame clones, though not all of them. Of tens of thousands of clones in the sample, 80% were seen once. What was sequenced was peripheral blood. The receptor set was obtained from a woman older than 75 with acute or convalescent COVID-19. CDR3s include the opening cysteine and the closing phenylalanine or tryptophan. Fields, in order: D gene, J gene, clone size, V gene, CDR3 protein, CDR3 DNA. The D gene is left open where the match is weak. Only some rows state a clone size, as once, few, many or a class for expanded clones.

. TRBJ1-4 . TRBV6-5 CASSYLTGVNEKLFF TGTGCCAGCAGTTACCTGACAGGCGTTAATGAAAAACTGTTTTTT
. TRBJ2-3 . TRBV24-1 CATSDPPADTQYF TGTGCCACCAGTGATCCCCCAGCAGATACGCAGTATTTT
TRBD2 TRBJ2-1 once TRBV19 CASSGLAGGWGAGEQFF TGTGCCAGTAGTGGGCTAGCGGGGGGTTGGGGCGCCGGTGAGCAGTTCTTC
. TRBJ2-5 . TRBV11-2 CASSLALQGGETQYF TGTGCCAGCAGCTTAGCGTTACAGGGAGGGGAGACCCAGTACTTC
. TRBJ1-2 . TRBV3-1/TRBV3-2 CASSQAYGGSGYTF TGTGCCAGCAGCCAAGCTTACGGAGGGTCTGGCTACACCTTC
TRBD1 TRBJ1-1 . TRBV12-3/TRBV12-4 CASSLRGQGAFF TGTGCCAGCAGTCTCAGGGGACAGGGGGCTTTCTTT
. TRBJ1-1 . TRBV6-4 CASSDSLGGGSNTEAFF TGTGCCAGCAGTGACTCCCTTGGGGGGGGGTCCAACACTGAAGCTTTCTTT
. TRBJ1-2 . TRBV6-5 CASSSEDRSVYGYTF TGTGCCAGCAGTTCGGAAGACAGATCCGTTTACGGCTACACCTTC
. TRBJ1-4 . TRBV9 CASSANREGEKLFF TGTGCCAGCAGCGCCAACAGGGAGGGTGAAAAACTGTTTTTT
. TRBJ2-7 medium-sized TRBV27 CASSQWGDEQYF TGTGCCAGCAGTCAATGGGGGGACGAGCAGTACTTC
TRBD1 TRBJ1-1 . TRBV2 CASRTSGQANTEAFF TGTGCCAGCAGGACCTCCGGACAGGCTAACACTGAAGCTTTCTTT
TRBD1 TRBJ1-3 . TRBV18 CASSLGTAGNTIYF TGTGCCAGCTCCCTAGGGACAGCGGGAAACACCATATATTTT
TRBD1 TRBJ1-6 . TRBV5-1 CASRSGTGDSPLHF TGCGCCAGCAGATCCGGGACAGGGGATTCACCCCTCCACTTT
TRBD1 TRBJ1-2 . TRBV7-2 CASSWDRRYGYTF TGTGCCAGCAGCTGGGACAGAAGGTATGGCTACACCTTC
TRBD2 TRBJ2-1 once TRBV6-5 CASSGGRAQSEQFF TGTGCCAGCAGCGGGGGGAGGGCCCAGTCGGAGCAGTTCTTC
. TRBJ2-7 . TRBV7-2 CASSPGPSGEQYF TGTGCCAGCAGCCCCGGACCCAGCGGCGAGCAGTACTTC